This T cell receptor (beta chain) derives from a study of T cell responses to AZD1222 COVID-19 vaccine (dated by TCRdb to about 2021). Notes on the research overall: AZD1222 recipients with second doses at about 4 weeks or about 12 weeks were pooled, because spike-specific TCR depth and breadth did not differ between schedules. A total of roughly 240 trial participants underwent TCR sequencing, of whom 207 received two doses of AZD1222 and around 25 received two doses of the MenACWY control vaccine. Enrollment into the trials was organized by age into subgroups of 18-55, 56-69 and 70-plus years, and those subgroups contained 148, 28 and 57 TCR-sequenced participants, respectively. On the study overall, not on this receptor specifically: The vaccine-associated CD4 TCRs covered the entire spike protein, and the dominant responses fell in regions 160-218 and 743-854. After two AZD1222 doses, both the breadth and the depth of spike-specific TCRs were significantly higher than at day 0 and than in MenACWY recipients. Because no samples from the day 14 peak response were available, repertoires could be characterized only after the peak T cell response. Most participants were white British and females outnumbered males, and the authors suggested that clonal diversity may have been underestimated. Nearly half of unique spike-specific TCRs reportedly recognized epitopes outside regions mutated in the B.1.351 and B.1.1.7 variants. Conclusions about previously exposed vaccinees are limited, since just a handful of AZD1222 recipients were seropositive for SARS-CoV-2 at baseline. In the small 56-69-year group, the increase in depth fell short of significance, most likely because of low power.

Including the terminal cysteine and phenylalanine, the CDR3 comprises 15 residues. Only CDR3 DNA remains: 45 bases, in frame from the first base. Trimming removed 4 bases from V and 3 bases from J; the gene matches leave 9 bases unexplained. CDR1 PRHDT and CDR2 FYEKMQ are derived from the germline V gene (reference sequence). About this clone itself: The target of this receptor is not known. No much larger clone is present one base from it, and per-base qualities are unavailable.

The CDR3 regions of human TCRbeta chains were analyzed by immunosequencing. The paper's data handling went like this. Repertoire TCRs were checked for matches against a reference library of SARS-CoV-2-specific TCRs that had been generated using the MIRA antigen-specificity platform. Breadth was defined as the fraction of unique TCRs that were SARS-CoV-2-associated, and depth was defined as the fraction of total T cells that were SARS-CoV-2-associated. Using the MIRA data, each spike-specific TCR was assigned both to the spike region to which the TCR was reactive and to a CD4 or CD8 class. Log10-transformed breadth and depth values were compared by one-way ANOVA with Sidak's multiple comparisons tests. TCRdb retrieved this table from immuneACCESS and kept in-frame rearrangements only. Not all clones are present; in checked studies, unresolved V genes account for under half, and no reason is known for the remainder. D and trimming were read from the DNA, whereas the V and J calls and clone size are those reported in that table. The sample has some 130,000 clones on record, approximately 88% of them singletons. Over 3% of the sample rests with the top ten.

Explained via the paper, the time point label denotes: baseline before first vaccination. The vaccinee samples were drawn from two UK trials, COV001 and COV002, one of which was a single-blind randomized controlled phase 2/3 trial testing AZD1222 (ChAdOx1 nCoV-19) in healthy adults. For TCRbeta chain sequencing, PBMC samples were collected from trial participants at day 0 and at day 28 after the second dose. This sequence was found in an adult in good health. This sample comprised peripheral blood, obtained on day 0 of AZD1222 vaccination. Recombination linked TRBV13 to TRBJ2-7, with 7 junctional bases fitting TRBD1. The CDR3 protein is CASSSGTALRYEQYF. Here is the DNA: TGTGCCAGCAGCTCCGGGACAGCCCTCCGCTACGAGCAGTACTTC.